Sequencing of this T cell receptor beta chain was carried out in a study of T cells expressing NK-cell markers. Researchers built TCR beta cDNA using 5'RACE template switching with UMIs. TCRdb reprocessed the 5' RACE reads, with one entry per CDR3 protein and no DNA. Its listing shows a few hundred thousand distinct CDR3 sequences. Germline V gene data show CDR1 as SQVTM and CDR2 as ANQGSEA. The CDR3 covers 13 residues. The sequenced sample was blood T cells: a sorted CD56 or NKG2C T cell subset, CD4+ or CD8+ T cells, or bulk PBMC T cells (not recorded which). The chain joins TRBV29-1 to TRBJ2-3; TCRdb picks TRBD1, but there is no DNA to check that call. This sequence originates from a man aged 18 to 69 in good health. CDR3 residues: CSVEQGGVPTQYF.